What follows describes a single T cell receptor (beta chain). Its antigen remains unidentified. This sample was included in a study of prognosis after radiotherapy for stage I lung cancer. Whole-study context: Distant metastases developed in four patients after radiotherapy (median around seven months); over 14 showed no significant progression. Overall study findings and caveats: Compared with a median of about 9,800 beforehand, unique TCR clone counts dropped to over 6,000 after stereotactic body radiation therapy. Some patients went on to develop distant metastases. Their Shannon entropy after stereotactic body radiation therapy was lower, and its change from baseline was also lower.

Germline-derived CDR1 and CDR2 are LGHDT and YNNKEL (reference sequence). V shed 0 bases and J shed 2 bases, with 12 bases lying between them. The CDR3 is 16 residues long. TCR beta CDR3 amplification from genomic DNA was performed by two-round multiplex PCR. The authors ran first-round PCR with primers specific to each TRBV and TRBJ gene. As the PCR entered its second round, universal primers were used. Each CDR3 protein gets one entry after TCRdb re-called the multiplex PCR reads with MiXCR. The profile shows around 20,000 distinct CDR3 sequences, around two fifths of them singletons. This chain connects TRBV3-1 to TRBJ2-3, with D possibly matching TRBD2 (6 bases). The sequencing here drew on PBMCs, taken before or after stereotactic body radiation therapy (not recorded which). The TCR was taken from a donor aged 50 or older with non-small cell lung cancer. The CDR3 protein is CASSQDFAGLTDTQYF. DNA of the CDR3: TGTGCCAGCAGCCAAGATTTTGCGGGGCTCACAGATACGCAGTATTTT.